This TCR beta chain was retrieved from a study of cytomegalovirus exposure and HLA in healthy donors. Use of 60 Vbeta and 13 Jbeta primers characterized the PCR. Sequencing was performed with immunoSEQ multiplex PCR; in TCRdb, only in-frame clones are kept and a portion is missing. Among some 190,000 clones listed, 80% were seen once. This CDR3 comprises 15 residues. The V and J ends lost 6 bases and 4 bases, in that order; junction bases with no gene match: 9. Germline V gene data show CDR1 as MNHEY and CDR2 as SVGAGI. Sequenced material: PBMCs. The chain couples TRBV6-5 to TRBJ2-1, with 7 bases fitting TRBD1. The TCR was taken from a woman aged 30 to 39 in good health and CMV-seronegative. CDR3 bases: TGTGCCAGCAGCGTCCTAGGGGGCCGGTACAATGAGCAGTTCTTC. Amino acid sequence: CASSVLGGRYNEQFF.